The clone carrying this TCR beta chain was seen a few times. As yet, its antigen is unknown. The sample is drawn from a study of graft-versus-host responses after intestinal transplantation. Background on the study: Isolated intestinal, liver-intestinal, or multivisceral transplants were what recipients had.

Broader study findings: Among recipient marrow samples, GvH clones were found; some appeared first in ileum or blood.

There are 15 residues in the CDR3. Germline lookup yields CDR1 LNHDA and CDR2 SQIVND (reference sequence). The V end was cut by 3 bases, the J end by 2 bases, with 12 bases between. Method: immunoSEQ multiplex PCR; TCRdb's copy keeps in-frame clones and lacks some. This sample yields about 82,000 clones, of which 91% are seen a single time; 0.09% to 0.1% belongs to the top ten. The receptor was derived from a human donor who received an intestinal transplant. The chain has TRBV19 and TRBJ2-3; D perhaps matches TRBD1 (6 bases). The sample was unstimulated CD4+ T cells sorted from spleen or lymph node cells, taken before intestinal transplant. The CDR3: CASSIPQGFTDTQYF. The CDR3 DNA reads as TGTGCCAGTAGTATTCCCCAGGGGTTCACAGATACGCAGTATTTT.